This T cell receptor beta chain stems from a study of T cells after yellow fever vaccination. CDR3 length equals 13 residues. The junction had 4 bases not matched to a gene; V was cut back by 7 bases and J by 4 bases. Germline V gene lookup returns CDR1 MDHEN and CDR2 SYDVKM. There are a few counts of this clonotype. TCRdb reprocessed the 5' RACE reads via MiXCR and lists one record per CDR3 protein. Found here are hundreds of thousands of distinct CDR3 sequences, roughly 13% of them singletons; the top ten hold roughly an eighth. Material: PBMCs, obtained on the day of the yellow fever booster vaccination. The origin of this receptor is a man aged 25-45 years who received the YFV17D yellow fever vaccine. V and J are TRBV28 and TRBJ1-2; 9 bases map to TRBD1. CDR3 DNA sequence: TGTGCCAGCAATTCGGACAGGGGCTATGGCTACACCTTC. Amino acid sequence: CASNSDRGYGYTF.